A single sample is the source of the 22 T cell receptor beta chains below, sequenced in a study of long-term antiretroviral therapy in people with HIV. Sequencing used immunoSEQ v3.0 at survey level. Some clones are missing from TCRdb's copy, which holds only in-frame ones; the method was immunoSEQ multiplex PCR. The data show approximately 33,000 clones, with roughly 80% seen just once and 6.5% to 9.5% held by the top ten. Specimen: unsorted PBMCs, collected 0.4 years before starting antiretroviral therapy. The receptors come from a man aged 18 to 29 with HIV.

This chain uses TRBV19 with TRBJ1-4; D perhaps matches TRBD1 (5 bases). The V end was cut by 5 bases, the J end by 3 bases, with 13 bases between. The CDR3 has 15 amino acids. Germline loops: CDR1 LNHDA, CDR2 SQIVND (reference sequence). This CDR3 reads CASSYRDGSNEKLFF. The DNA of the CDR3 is TGTGCCAGTAGTTACCGGGACGGGTCTAATGAAAAACTGTTTTTT.

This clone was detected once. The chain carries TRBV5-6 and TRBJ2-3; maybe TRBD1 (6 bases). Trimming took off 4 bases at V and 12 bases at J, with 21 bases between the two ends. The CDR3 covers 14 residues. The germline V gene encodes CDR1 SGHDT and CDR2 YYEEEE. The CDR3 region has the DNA TGTGCCAGCAGCCCGATGAAGGACAGCAGAAAACAGTATTTT. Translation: CASSPMKDSRKQYF.

The CDR3 protein is CASSQGGRRPFGQFF. The CDR3 bases are TGCGCCAGCAGCCAAGGGGGGAGGCGGCCTTTCGGGCAGTTCTTC. The chain uses TRBV4-1 and TRBJ2-1; tentative D call: TRBD2 (6 bases). The CDR3 consists of 15 residues. Germline-derived CDR1 and CDR2 are MGHRA and YSYEKL. V was clipped by 1 base and J by 12 bases, with 19 bases between them.

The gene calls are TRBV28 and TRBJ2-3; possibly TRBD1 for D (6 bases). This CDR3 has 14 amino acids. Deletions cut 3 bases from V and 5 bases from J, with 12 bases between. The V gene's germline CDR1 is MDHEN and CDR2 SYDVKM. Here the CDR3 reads CASSFRQARDTQYF. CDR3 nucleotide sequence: TGTGCCAGCAGTTTCCGACAGGCCAGAGATACGCAGTATTTT.

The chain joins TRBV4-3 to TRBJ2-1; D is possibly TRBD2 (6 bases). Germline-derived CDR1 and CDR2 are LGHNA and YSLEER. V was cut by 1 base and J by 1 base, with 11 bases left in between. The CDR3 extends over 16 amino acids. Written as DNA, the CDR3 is TGCGCCAGCAGCCAAGGAGGGGCGGGATCCTACAATGAGCAGTTCTTC. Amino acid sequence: CASSQGGAGSYNEQFF.

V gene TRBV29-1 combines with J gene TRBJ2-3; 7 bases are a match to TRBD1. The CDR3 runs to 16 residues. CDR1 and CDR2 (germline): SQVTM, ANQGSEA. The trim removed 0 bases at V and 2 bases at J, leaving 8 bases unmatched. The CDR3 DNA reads TGCAGCGTTGAAGATCCCCAGGACAGGAACACAGATACGCAGTATTTT. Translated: CSVEDPQDRNTDTQYF.

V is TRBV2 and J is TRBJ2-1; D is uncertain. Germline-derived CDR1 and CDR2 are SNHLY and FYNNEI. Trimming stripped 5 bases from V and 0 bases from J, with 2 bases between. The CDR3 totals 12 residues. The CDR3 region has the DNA TGTGCCAGCAGTTTCTCCTACAATGAGCAGTTCTTC. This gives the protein CASSFSYNEQFF. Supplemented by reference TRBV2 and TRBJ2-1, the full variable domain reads EPEVTQTPSHQVTQMGQEVILRCVPISNHLYFYWYRQILGQKVEFLVSFYNNEISEKSEIFDDQFSVERPDGSNFTLKIRSTKLEDSAMYFCASSFSYNEQFFGPGTRLTVL.

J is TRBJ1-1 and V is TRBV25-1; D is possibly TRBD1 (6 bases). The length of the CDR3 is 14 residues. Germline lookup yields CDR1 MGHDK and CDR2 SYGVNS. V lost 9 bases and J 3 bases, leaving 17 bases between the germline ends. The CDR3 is CASSPVGADTEAFF. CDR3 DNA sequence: TGTGCCAGTTCTCCGGTGGGGGCGGACACTGAAGCTTTCTTT.

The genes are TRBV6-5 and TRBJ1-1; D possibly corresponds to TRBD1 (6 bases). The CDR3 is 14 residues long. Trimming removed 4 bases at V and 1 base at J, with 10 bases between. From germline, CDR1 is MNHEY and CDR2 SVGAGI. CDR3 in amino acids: CASSSGTTNTEAFF. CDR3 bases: TGTGCCAGCAGTTCCGGGACAACGAACACTGAAGCTTTCTTT.

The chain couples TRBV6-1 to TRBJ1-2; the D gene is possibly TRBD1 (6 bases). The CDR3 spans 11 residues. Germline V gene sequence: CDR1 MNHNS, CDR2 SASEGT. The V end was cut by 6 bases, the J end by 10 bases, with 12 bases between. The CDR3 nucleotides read TGTGCCAGCAGGACCGGACAGTCCTACACCTTC. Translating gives CASRTGQSYTF.

As DNA, the CDR3 is TGTGCCAGCAGTTTAGGGGGCCCTGGAAACACCATATATTTT. Translation gives CASSLGGPGNTIYF. The chain uses TRBV27 and TRBJ1-3; the D gene is possibly TRBD1 (6 bases). V gave up 2 bases and J gave up 2 bases, with 7 bases separating them. Per the germline V gene, CDR1 is MNHEY and CDR2 is SMNVEV (reference sequence). The CDR3 contains 14 residues.

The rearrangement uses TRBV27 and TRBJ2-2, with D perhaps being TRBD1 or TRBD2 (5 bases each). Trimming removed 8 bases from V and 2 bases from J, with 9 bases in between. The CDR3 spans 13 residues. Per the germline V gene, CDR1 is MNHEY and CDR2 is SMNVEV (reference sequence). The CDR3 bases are TGTGCCAGCCTCCGGGACAACACCGGGGAGCTGTTTTTT. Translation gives CASLRDNTGELFF.

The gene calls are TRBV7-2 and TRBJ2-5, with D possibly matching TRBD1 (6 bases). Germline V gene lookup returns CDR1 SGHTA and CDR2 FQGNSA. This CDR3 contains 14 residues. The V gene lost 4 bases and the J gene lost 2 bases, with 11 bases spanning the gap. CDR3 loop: CASSSWTEQETQYF. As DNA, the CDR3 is TGTGCCAGCAGCTCATGGACAGAGCAAGAGACCCAGTACTTC.

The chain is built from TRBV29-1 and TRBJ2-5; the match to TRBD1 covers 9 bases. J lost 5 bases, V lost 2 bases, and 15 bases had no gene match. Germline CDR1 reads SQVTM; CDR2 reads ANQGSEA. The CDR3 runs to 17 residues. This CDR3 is CSVELVIGTGIEETQYF. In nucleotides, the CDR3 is TGCAGCGTTGAATTAGTTATAGGGACAGGGATAGAGGAGACCCAGTACTTC.

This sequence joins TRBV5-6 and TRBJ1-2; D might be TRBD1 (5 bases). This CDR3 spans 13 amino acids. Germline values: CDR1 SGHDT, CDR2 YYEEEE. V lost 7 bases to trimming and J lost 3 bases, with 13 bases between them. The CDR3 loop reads CASVGGADYGYTF. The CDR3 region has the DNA TGTGCCAGCGTCGGAGGGGCGGACTATGGCTACACCTTC.

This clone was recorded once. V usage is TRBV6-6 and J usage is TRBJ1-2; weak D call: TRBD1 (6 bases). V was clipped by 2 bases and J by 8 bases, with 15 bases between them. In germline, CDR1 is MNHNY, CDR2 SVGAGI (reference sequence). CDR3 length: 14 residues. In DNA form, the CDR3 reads TGTGCCAGCAGTTACGCCCAGGGGTCATCGGGCTACACCTTC. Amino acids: CASSYAQGSSGYTF.

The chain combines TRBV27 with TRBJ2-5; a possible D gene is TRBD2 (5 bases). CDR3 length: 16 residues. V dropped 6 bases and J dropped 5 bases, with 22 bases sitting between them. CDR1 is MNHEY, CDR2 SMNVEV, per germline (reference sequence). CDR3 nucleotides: TGTGCCAGCAGATTACTCGGCAAGGGAGCTGGGGAGACCCAGTACTTC. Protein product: CASRLLGKGAGETQYF.

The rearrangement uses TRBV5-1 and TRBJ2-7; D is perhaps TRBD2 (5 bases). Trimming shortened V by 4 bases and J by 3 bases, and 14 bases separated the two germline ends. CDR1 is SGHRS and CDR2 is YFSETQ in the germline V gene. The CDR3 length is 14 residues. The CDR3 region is CASSRGNGGYEQYF. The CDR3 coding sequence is TGCGCCAGCAGCCGAGGGAACGGAGGCTACGAGCAGTACTTC.

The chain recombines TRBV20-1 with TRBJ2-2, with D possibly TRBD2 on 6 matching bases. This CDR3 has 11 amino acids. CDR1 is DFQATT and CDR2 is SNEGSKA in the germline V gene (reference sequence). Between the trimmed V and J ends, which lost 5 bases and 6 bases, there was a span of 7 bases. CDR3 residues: CSARLAGELFF. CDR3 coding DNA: TGCAGTGCTCGACTAGCCGGGGAGCTGTTTTTT.

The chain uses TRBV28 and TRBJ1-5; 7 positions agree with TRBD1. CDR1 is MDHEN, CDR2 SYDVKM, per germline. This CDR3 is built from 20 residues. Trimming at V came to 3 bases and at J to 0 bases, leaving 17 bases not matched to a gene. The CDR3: CASSLRLLRDRLPSNQPQHF. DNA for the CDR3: TGTGCCAGCAGTTTGCGTTTACTCAGGGACAGACTTCCTAGCAATCAGCCCCAGCATTTT.

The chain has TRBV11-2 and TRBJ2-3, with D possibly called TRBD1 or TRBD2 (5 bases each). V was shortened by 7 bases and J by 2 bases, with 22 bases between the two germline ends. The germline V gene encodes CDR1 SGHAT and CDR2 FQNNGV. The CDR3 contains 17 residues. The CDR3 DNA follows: TGTGCCAGCATCAAATTAATCGGGACCAGAGACACAGATACGCAGTATTTT. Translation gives CASIKLIGTRDTDTQYF.

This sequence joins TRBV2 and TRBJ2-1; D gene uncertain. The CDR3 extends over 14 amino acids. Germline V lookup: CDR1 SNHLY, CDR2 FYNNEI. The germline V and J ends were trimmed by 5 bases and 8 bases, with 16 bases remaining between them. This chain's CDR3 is CASSPPSYPDEQFF. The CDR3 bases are TGTGCCAGCAGTCCTCCCTCATATCCGGATGAGCAGTTCTTC.